This is a list of T cell receptor beta chains from one sample in a study of T cells in localized non-small cell lung cancer. TCRdb keeps only in-frame clones here, not all; method: immunoSEQ multiplex PCR. This sample has approximately 16,000 clones, with more than 70% found just once. The sequences come from peripheral blood, collected before any cancer treatment. Source of these receptors: a woman aged 40-69 years with stage I lung adenocarcinoma. Both conserved end residues are part of each CDR3. Each record gives: V gene, CDR3 protein.

>TRBV9
CASSVGPASYEQYF
>TRBV7-6
CASSLEGLKTQYF
>TRBV28
CANSGGDLWGQRNQPQHF
>TRBV20-1
CSAYGSNEQYF
>TRBV7-6
CASSNRQGIYEQYF
>TRBV7-2
CASSFSQLNTEAFF
>TRBV5-4
CASSFLVDYTF
>TRBV15
CATSRVSVGRVGRNTGELFF
>TRBV30
CAWSGGGTEAFF
>TRBV19
CASSGQMNTEAFF
>TRBV4-3
CASSQDGGLAGNEQFF
>TRBV30
CAWSGNSGNTIYF
>TRBV14
CASGGDTGELFF
>TRBV6-5
CASSYSLPADTQYF
>TRBV11-2
CASSLGGGMKTQYF
>TRBV12-5
CASGLILSSYNEQFF
>TRBV2
CASAGTGGAGGELFF
>TRBV19
CASTPTGGNSPLHF
>TRBV6-5
CASSYSRTGTNTEAFF
>TRBV7-3
CASSLTREQGLNYGYTF
>TRBV21-1
CASSTECKGDNSPLHF
>TRBV25-1
CASSEGSGGAAIETQYF